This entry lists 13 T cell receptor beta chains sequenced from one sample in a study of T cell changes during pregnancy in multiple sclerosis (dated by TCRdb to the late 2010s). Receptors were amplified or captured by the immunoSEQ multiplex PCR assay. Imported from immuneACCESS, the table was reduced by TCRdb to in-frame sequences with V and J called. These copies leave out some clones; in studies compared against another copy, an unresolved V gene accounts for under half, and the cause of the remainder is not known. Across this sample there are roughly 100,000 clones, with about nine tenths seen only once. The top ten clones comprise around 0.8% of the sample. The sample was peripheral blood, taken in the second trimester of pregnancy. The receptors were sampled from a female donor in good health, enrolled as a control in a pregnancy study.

CDR3 sequence: CASSPREGSYTEAFF. Written as DNA, the CDR3 is TGTGCCAGCAGCCCTCGGGAAGGAAGCTACACTGAAGCTTTCTTT. The V call is TRBV7-9, the J call TRBJ1-1; D is unclear. The CDR3 runs 15 residues. Per the germline V gene, CDR1 is SEHNR and CDR2 is FQNEAQ (reference sequence). Between the trimmed V and J ends, which lost 5 bases and 3 bases, there was a span of 16 bases. Based on the CDR3 plus reference TRBV7-9 and TRBJ1-1, the full variable domain is DTGVSQNPRHKITKRGQNVTFRCDPISEHNRLYWYRQTLGQGPEFLTYFQNEAQLEKSRLLSDRFSAERPKGSFSTLEIQRTEQGDSAMYLCASSPREGSYTEAFFGQGTRLTVV.

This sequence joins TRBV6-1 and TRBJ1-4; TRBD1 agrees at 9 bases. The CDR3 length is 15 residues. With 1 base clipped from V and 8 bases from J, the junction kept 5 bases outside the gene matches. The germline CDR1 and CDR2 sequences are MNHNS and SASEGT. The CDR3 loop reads CASSEETGGGEKLFF. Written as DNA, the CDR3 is TGTGCCAGCAGTGAAGAGACAGGGGGAGGAGAAAAACTGTTTTTT.

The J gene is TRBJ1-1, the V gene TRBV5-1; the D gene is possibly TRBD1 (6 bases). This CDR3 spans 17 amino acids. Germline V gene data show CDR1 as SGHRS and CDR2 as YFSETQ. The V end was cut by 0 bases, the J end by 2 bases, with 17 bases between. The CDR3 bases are TGCGCCAGCAGCTTGGGGGGCCTTGGGGGCGGTAACACTGAAGCTTTCTTT. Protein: CASSLGGLGGGNTEAFF.

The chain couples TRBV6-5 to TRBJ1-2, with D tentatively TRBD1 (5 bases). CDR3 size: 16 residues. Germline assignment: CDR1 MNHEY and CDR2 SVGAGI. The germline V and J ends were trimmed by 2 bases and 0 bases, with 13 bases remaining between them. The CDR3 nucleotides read TGTGCCAGCAGTTACCAGGGCTTCCAAGCTAACTATGGCTACACCTTC. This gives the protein CASSYQGFQANYGYTF.

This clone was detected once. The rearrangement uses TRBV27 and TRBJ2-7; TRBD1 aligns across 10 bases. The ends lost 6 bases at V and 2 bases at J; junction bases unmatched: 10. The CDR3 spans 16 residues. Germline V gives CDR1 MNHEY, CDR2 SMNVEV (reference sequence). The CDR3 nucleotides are TGTGCCAGCAGCCCCTCCCCGGGACAGGGGACCTACGAGCAGTACTTC. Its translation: CASSPSPGQGTYEQYF.

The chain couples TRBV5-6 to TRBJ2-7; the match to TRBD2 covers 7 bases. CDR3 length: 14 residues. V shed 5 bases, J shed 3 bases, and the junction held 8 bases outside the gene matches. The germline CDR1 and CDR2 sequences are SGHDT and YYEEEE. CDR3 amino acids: CASSPRGGFYEQYF. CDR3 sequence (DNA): TGTGCCAGCAGTCCTAGGGGAGGGTTCTACGAGCAGTACTTC.

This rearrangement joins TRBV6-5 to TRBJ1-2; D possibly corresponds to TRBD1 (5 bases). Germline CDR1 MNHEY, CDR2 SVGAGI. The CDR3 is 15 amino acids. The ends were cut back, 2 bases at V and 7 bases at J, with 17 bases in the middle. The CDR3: CASSYGRGVKGGYTF. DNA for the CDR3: TGTGCCAGCAGTTACGGTCGGGGGGTAAAGGGTGGCTACACCTTC.

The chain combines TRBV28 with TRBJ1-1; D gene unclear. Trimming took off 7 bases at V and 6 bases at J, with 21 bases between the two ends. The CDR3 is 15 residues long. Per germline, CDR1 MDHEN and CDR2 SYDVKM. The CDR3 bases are TGTGCCAGCACACCCCACGTGTGGAGTGGCGCTGAAGCTTTCTTT. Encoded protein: CASTPHVWSGAEAFF.

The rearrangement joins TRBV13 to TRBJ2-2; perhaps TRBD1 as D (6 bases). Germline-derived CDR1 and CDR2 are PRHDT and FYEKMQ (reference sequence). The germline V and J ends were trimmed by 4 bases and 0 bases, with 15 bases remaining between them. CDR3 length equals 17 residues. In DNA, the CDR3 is TGTGCCAGCAGCTCCCAGGGGTACTCGGCGAACACCGGGGAGCTGTTTTTT. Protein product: CASSSQGYSANTGELFF.

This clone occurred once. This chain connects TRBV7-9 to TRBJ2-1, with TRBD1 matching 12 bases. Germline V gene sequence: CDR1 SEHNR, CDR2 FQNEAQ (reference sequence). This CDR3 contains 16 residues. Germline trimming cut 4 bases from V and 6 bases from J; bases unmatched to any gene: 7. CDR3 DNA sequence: TGTGCCAGCAGCTCGCCGGGACAGGGGGCAACCAATGAGCAGTTCTTC. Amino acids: CASSSPGQGATNEQFF.

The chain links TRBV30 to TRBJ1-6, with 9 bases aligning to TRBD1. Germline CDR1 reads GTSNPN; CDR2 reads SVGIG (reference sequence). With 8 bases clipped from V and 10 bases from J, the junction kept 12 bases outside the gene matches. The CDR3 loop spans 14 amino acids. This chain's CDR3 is CAITAGQGRSPLHF. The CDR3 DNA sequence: TGTGCCATTACGGCGGGACAGGGCAGATCACCCCTCCACTTT.

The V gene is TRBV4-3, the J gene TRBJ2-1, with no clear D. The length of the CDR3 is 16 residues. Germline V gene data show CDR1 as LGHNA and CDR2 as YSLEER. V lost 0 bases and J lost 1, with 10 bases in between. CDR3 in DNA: TGCGCCAGCAGCCAAGAAGGCCTAGTATCCTACAATGAGCAGTTCTTC. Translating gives CASSQEGLVSYNEQFF.

The CDR3 sequence is CASSIVFRELAEAFF. CDR3 sequence (DNA): TGTGCCAGTAGTATAGTTTTCCGGGAATTGGCTGAAGCTTTCTTT. V and J are TRBV19 and TRBJ1-1; D gene ambiguous. Between the trimmed V and J ends, which lost 1 base and 6 bases, there was a span of 15 bases. CDR1 LNHDA and CDR2 SQIVND come from the germline V gene (reference sequence). This CDR3 spans 15 amino acids.